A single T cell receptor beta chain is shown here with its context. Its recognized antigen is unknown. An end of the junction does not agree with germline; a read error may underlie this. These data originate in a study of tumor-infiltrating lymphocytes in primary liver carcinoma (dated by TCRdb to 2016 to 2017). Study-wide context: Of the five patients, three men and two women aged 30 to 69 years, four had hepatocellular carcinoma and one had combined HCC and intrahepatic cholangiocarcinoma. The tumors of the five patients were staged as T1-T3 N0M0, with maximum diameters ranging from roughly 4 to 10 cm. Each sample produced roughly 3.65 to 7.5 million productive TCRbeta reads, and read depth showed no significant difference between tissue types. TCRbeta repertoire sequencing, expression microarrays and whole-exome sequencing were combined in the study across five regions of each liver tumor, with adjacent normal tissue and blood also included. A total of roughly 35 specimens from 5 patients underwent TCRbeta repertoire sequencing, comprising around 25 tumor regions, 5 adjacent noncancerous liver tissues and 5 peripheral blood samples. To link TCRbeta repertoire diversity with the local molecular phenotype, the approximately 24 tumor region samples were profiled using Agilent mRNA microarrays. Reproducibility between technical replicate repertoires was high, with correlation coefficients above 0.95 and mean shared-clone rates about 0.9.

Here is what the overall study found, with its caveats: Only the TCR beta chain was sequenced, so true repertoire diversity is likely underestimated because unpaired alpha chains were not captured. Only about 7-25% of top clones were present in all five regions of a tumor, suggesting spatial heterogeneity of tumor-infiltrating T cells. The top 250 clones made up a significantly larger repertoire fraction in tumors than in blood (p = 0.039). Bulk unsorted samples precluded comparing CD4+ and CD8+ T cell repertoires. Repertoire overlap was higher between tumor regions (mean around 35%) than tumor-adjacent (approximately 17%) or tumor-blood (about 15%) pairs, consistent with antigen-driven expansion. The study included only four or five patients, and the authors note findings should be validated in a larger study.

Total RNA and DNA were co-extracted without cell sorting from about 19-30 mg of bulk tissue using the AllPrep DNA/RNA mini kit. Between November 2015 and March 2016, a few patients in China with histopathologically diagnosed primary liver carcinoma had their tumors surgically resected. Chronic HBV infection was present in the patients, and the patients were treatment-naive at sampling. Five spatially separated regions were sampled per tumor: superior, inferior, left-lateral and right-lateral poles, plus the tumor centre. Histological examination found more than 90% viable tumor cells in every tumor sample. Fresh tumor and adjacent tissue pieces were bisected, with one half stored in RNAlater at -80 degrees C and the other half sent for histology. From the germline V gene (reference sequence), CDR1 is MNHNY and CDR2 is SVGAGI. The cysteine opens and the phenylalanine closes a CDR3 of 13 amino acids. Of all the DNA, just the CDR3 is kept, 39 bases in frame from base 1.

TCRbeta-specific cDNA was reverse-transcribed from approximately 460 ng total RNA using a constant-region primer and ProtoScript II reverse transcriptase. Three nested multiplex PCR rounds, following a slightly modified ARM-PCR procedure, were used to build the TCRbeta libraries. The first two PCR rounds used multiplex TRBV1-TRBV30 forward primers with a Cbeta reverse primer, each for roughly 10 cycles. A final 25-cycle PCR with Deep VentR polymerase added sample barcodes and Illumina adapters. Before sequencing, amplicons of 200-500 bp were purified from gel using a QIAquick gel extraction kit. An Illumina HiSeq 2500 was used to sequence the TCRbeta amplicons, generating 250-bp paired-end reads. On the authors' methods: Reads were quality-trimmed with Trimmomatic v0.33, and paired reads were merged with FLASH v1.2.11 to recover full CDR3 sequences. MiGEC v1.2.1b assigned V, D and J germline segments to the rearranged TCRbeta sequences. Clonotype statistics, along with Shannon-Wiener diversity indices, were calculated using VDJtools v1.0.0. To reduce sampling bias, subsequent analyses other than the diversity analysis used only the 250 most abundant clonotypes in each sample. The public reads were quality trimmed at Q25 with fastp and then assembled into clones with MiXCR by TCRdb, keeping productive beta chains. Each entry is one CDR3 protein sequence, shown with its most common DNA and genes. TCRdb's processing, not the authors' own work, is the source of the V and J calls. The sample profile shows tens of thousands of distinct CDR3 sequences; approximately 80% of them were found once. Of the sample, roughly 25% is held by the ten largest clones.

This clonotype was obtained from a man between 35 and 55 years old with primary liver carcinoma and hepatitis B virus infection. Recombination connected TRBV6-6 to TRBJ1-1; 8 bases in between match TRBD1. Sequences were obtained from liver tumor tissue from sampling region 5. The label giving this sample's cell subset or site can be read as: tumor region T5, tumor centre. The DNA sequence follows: TGTGCCAGCAGCACAGGGGGGGTTACTGAAGTTTTCTTT. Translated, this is CASSTGGVTEVFF.